This T cell receptor beta chain was recovered during a study of ipilimumab plus nivolumab after autologous stem cell transplantation. Germline V lookup: CDR1 SGHDT, CDR2 YYEEEE. Between the trimmed V and J ends, which lost 0 bases and 0 bases, there was a span of 4 bases. There are 14 residues in the CDR3. Study-wide points: The authors say TCR, Treg and microbiome findings warrant further study.

A word on this clone: Its antigen is not identified.

Some clones are missing from TCRdb's copy, which holds only in-frame ones; the method was immunoSEQ multiplex PCR. The top ten clones hold roughly a sixth of a sample with 9,400 or so clones, around two thirds of them seen once. The chain links TRBV5-6 to TRBJ1-3; D is uncertain. The sequence was collected from a female donor with multiple myeloma. The sequencing used PBMCs, collected in a trial of ipilimumab plus nivolumab as post-transplant consolidation. The CDR3 loop is CASSLVGSGNTIYF. DNA of the CDR3: TGTGCCAGCAGCTTGGTAGGCTCTGGAAACACCATATATTTT.